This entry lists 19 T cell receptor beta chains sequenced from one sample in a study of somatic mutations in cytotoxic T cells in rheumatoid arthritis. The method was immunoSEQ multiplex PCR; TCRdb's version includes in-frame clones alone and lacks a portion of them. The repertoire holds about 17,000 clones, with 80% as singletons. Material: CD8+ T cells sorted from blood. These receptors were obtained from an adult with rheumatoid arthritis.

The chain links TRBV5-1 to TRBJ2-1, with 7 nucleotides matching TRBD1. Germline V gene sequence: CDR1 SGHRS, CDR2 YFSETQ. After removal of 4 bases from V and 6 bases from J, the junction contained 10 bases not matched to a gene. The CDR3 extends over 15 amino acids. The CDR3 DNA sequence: TGCGCCAGCAGCATTCCGGGACAGAGAAGCAATGAGCAGTTCTTC. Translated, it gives CASSIPGQRSNEQFF.

The CDR3 spells CASSPWTGDGETQYF. As DNA, the CDR3 is TGTGCCAGCTCACCGTGGACAGGGGATGGGGAGACCCAGTACTTC. This sequence joins TRBV18 and TRBJ2-5; 9 nucleotides match TRBD1. The CDR3 length is 15 residues. V lost 3 bases to trimming and J lost 5 bases; unmatched junction nucleotides: 7. Germline V gene sequence: CDR1 KGHSH, CDR2 LQKENI.

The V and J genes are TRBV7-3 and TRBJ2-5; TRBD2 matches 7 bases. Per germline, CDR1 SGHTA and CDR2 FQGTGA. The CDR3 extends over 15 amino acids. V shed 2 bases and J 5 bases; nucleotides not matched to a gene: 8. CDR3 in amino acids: CASSLGLAAAETQYF. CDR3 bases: TGTGCCAGCAGCTTAGGGCTAGCGGCGGCGGAGACCCAGTACTTC.

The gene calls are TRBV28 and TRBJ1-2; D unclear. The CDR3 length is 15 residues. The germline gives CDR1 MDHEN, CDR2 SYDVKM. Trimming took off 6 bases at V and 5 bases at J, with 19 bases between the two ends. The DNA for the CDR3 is TGTGCCAGCAGGGGAACCGGGAAGTATCCTTATGGCTACACCTTC. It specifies CASRGTGKYPYGYTF.

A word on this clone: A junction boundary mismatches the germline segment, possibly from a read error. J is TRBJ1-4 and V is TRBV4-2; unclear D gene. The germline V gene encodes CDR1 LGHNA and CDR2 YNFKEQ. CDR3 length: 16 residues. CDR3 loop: CASSEEVGRGDEKLFF. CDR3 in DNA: TGTGCCAGCAGCGAAGAGGTTGGGCGTGGGGATGAAAAACTGTTTTTT.

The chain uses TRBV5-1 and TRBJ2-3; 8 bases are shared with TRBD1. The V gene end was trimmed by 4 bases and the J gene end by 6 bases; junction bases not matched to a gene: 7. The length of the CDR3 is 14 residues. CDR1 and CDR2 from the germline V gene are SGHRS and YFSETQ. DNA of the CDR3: TGCGCCAGCAGCAGGGACAGGCCCGTGGATACGCAGTATTTT. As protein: CASSRDRPVDTQYF.

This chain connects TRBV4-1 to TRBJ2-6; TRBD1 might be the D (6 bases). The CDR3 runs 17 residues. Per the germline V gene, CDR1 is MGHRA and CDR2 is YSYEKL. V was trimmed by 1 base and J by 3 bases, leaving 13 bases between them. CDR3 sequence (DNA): TGCGCCAGCAGCCAAGTCCTAGCAGGGGATGGGGCCAACGTCCTGACTTTC. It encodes CASSQVLAGDGANVLTF.

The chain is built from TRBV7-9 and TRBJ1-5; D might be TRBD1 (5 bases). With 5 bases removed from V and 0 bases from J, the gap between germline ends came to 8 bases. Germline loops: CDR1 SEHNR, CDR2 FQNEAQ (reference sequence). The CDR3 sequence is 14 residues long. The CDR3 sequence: CASSDDSSNQPQHF. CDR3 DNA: TGTGCCAGCAGCGATGACAGTAGCAATCAGCCCCAGCATTTT.

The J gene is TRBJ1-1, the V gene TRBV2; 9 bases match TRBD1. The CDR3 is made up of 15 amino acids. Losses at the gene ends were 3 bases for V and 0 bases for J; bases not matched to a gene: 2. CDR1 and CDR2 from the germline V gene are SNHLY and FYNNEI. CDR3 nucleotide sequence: TGTGCCAGCAGTGAGAGACAGGGGGTGAACACTGAAGCTTTCTTT. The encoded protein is CASSERQGVNTEAFF.

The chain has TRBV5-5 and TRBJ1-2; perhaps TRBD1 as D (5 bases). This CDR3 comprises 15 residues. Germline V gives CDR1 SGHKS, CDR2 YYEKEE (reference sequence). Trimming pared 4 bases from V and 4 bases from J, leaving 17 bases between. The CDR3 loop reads CASSPTRQPLYGYTF. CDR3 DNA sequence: TGTGCCAGCAGCCCTACCCGACAGCCACTCTATGGCTACACCTTC.

The CDR3 coding sequence is TGTGCCACCAGCAGAGTGGGGGAGCATGGCTACACCTTC. Translation: CATSRVGEHGYTF. The V call is TRBV15, the J call TRBJ1-2, with D possibly being TRBD1 (5 bases). The CDR3 runs 13 residues. Germline loops: CDR1 LNHNV, CDR2 YYDKDF (reference sequence). The V and J ends lost 1 base and 6 bases respectively, with 9 bases between them.

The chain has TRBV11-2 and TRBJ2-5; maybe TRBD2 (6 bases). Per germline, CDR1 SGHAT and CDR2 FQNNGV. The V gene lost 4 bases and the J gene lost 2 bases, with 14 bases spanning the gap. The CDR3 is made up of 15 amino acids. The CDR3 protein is CASSYTPGGQETQYF. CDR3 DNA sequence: TGTGCCAGCAGCTACACCCCAGGAGGGCAAGAGACCCAGTACTTC.

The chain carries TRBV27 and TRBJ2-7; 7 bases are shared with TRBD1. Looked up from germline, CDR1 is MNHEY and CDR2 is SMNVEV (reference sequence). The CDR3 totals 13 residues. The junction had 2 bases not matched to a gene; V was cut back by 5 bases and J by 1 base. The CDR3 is CASSPTGSYEQYF. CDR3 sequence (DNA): TGTGCCAGCAGTCCGACAGGGTCCTACGAGCAGTACTTC.

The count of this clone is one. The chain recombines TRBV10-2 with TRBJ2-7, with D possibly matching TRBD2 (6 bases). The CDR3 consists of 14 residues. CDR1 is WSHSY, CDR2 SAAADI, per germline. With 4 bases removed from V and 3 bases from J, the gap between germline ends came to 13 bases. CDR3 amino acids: CASSGRLALYEQYF. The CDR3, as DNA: TGCGCCAGCAGTGGAAGGCTAGCGCTCTACGAGCAGTACTTC.

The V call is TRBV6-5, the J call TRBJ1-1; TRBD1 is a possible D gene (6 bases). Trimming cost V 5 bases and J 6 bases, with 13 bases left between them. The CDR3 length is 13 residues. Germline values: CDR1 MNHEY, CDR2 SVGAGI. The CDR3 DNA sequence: TGTGCCAGCAGTGGGGGCGCGTTTGCTGAAGCTTTCTTT. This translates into CASSGGAFAEAFF.

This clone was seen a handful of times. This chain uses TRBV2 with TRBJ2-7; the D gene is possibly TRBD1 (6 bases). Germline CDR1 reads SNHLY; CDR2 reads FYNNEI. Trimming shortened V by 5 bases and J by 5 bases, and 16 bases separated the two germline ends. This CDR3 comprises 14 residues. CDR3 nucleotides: TGTGCCAGCAGTTTCTCAGTGACAGGCGACGAGCAGTACTTC. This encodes CASSFSVTGDEQYF.

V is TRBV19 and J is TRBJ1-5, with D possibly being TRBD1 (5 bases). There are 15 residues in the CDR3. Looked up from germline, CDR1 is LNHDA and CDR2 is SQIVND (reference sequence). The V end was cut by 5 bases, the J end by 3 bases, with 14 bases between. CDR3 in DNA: TGTGCCAGTAGTCCATCTGACAGATTCAATCAGCCCCAGCATTTT. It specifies CASSPSDRFNQPQHF.

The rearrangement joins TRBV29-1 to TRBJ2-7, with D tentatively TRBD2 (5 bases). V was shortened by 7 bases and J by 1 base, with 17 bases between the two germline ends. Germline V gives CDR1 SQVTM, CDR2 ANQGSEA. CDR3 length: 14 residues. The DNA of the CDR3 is TGCAGCGCCACCCACCCCACGGGGTCCTACGAGCAGTACTTC. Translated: CSATHPTGSYEQYF.

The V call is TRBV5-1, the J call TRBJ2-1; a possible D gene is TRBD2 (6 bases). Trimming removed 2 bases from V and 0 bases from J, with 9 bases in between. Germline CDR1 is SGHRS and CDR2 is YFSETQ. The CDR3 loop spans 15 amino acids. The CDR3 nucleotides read TGCGCCAGCAGCTTCCGGGAGAGCTCCTACAATGAGCAGTTCTTC. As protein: CASSFRESSYNEQFF.